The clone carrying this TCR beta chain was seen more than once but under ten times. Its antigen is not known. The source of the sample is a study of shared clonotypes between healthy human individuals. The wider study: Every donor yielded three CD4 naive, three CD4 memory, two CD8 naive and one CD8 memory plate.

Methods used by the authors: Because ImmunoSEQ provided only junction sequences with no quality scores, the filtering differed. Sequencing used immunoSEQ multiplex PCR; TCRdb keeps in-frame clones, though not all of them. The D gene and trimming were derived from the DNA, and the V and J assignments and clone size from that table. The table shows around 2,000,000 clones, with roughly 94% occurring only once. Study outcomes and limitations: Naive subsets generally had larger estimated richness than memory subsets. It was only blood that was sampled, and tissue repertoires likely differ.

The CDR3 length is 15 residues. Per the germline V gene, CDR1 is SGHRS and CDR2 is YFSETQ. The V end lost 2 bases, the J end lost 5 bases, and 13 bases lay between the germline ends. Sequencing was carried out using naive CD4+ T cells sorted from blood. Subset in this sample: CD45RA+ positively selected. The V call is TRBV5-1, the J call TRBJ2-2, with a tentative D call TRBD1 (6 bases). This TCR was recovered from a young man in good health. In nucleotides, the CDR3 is TGCGCCAGCAGCTTTCTCGGACAGACGACCGGGGAGCTGTTTTTT. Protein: CASSFLGQTTGELFF.